One sample yielded the 2 T cell receptor beta chains listed below, sequenced in a study of cytomegalovirus exposure and HLA in healthy donors. Clones were read by immunoSEQ multiplex PCR, and TCRdb kept only the in-frame ones, dropping some. Among 100,000 to 150,000 clones listed, roughly nine tenths were seen once. Sequencing was done on a sample of PBMCs. Receptor source: a woman aged 18 to 35 in good health and CMV-seronegative.

The chain has TRBV14 and TRBJ1-2; D is perhaps TRBD1 (5 bases). The V gene lost 2 bases and the J gene lost 7 bases, with 17 bases spanning the gap. The CDR3 extends over 15 amino acids. CDR1 is SGHDN, CDR2 FVKESK, per germline. Here the CDR3 reads CASSQTGGSLGGYTF. Written as DNA, the CDR3 is TGTGCCAGCAGCCAAACGGGGGGGTCGCTGGGTGGCTACACCTTC.

This chain uses TRBV6-6 with TRBJ2-7; 7 positions match TRBD2. This CDR3 has 16 residues. The germline V gene has CDR1 MNHNY and CDR2 SVGAGI (reference sequence). J gave up 2 bases and V 2 bases, and 9 bases lay outside the gene matches. The CDR3 DNA follows: TGTGCCAGCAGTTACGAACCAGCGGGGAGAACCTACGAGCAGTACTTC. It codes for CASSYEPAGRTYEQYF.